One sample yielded the 10 T cell receptor beta chains listed below, sequenced in a study of cytomegalovirus exposure and HLA in healthy donors. The PCR contained 60 Vbeta and 13 Jbeta primers. Clones were read by immunoSEQ multiplex PCR, and TCRdb kept only the in-frame ones, dropping some. The repertoire holds 250,000 to 350,000 clones, with roughly 90% as singletons. Sequencing was done on a sample of PBMCs. The receptors originated from a man in his forties in good health and CMV-seropositive.

The chain has TRBV27 and TRBJ2-1; a weak D match, TRBD2 (5 bases). Germline CDR1 MNHEY, CDR2 SMNVEV (reference sequence). The V and J ends lost 5 bases and 2 bases respectively, with 7 bases between them. This CDR3 is 13 amino acids long. The CDR3 coding sequence is TGTGCCAGCAGTGTACTAGCCTACAATGAGCAGTTCTTC. Translated: CASSVLAYNEQFF.

The chain has TRBV5-1 and TRBJ1-1, with D possibly being TRBD1 (5 bases). Trimming removed 0 bases from V and 5 bases from J, with 5 bases in between. CDR1 and CDR2 (germline): SGHRS, YFSETQ. The CDR3 contains 12 residues. The CDR3 coding sequence is TGCGCCAGCAGCTTGGGGACAACTGAAGCTTTCTTT. It encodes CASSLGTTEAFF.

J is TRBJ1-2 and V is TRBV6-1, with D possibly being TRBD1 (6 bases). The CDR3 loop spans 14 amino acids. Germline CDR1 MNHNS, CDR2 SASEGT. Between the trimmed V and J ends, which lost 1 base and 2 bases, there was a span of 8 bases. CDR3: CASSEGGLNYGYTF. The CDR3 bases are TGTGCCAGCAGTGAAGGGGGGCTGAACTATGGCTACACCTTC.

This sequence joins TRBV29-1 and TRBJ2-1, with 11 bases identical to TRBD1. CDR1 is SQVTM and CDR2 is ANQGSEA in the germline V gene. The CDR3 runs 16 residues. V lost 4 bases to trimming and J lost 7 bases; unmatched junction nucleotides: 12. The CDR3 region is CSVVGEGTGGGNEQFF. In nucleotides, the CDR3 is TGCAGCGTTGTTGGAGAAGGGACAGGGGGAGGTAATGAGCAGTTCTTC.

The chain uses TRBV28 and TRBJ2-1; tentatively, D is TRBD1 (6 bases). The CDR3 covers 12 residues. CDR1 and CDR2 (germline): MDHEN, SYDVKM. V lost 3 bases to trimming and J lost 7 bases, with 7 bases between them. CDR3 in DNA: TGTGCCAGCAGTTTTGGACAGAATGAGCAGTTCTTC. Residues: CASSFGQNEQFF.

The chain uses TRBV27 and TRBJ2-5, with TRBD2 matching over 8 bases. CDR3 length equals 13 residues. Looked up from germline, CDR1 is MNHEY and CDR2 is SMNVEV (reference sequence). With 5 bases clipped from V and 5 bases from J, the junction kept 4 bases outside the gene matches. CDR3 nucleotide sequence: TGTGCCAGCAGTCCGACTAGCGAGGAGACCCAGTACTTC. This translates into CASSPTSEETQYF.

The chain is built from TRBV5-1 and TRBJ1-1; 7 bases fit TRBD1. This CDR3 has 15 residues. Germline V CDR1 and CDR2: SGHRS, YFSETQ. The V and J ends lost 0 bases and 6 bases, in that order; junction bases with no gene match: 8. The CDR3 sequence is CASSLASGGPPEAFF. Here the CDR3 DNA reads TGCGCCAGCAGCTTGGCCTCAGGGGGACCCCCTGAAGCTTTCTTT. Full variable domain (missing parts from reference TRBV5-1 and TRBJ1-1): KAGVTQTPRYLIKTRGQQVTLSCSPISGHRSVSWYQQTPGQGLQFLFEYFSETQRNKGNFPGRFSGRQFSNSRSEMNVSTLELGDSALYLCASSLASGGPPEAFFGQGTRLTVV.

CDR3 in DNA: TGTGCCAGTAGACCACAGGGGGCTCACGAGCAGTACTTC. Protein product: CASRPQGAHEQYF. J is TRBJ2-7 and V is TRBV19, with 9 bases aligning to TRBD1. The CDR3 is made up of 13 amino acids. The V gene end was trimmed by 6 bases and the J gene end by 5 bases; junction bases not matched to a gene: 5. In germline, CDR1 is LNHDA, CDR2 SQIVND (reference sequence).

The genes are TRBV9 and TRBJ2-7, with 8 bases that match TRBD2. This CDR3 region has 13 residues. Germline-derived CDR1 and CDR2 are SGDLS and YYNGEE. Trimming took 5 bases from V and 5 from J; bases not matched to a gene: 6. CDR3 region: CASSPGTSNEQYF. The CDR3 nucleotides are TGTGCCAGCAGTCCCGGGACTAGTAACGAGCAGTACTTC.

The CDR3 spells CASSLYRGDEQFF. The CDR3 bases are TGTGCCAGCAGTTTATACAGGGGCGATGAGCAGTTCTTC. The chain carries TRBV27 and TRBJ2-1, with 7 bases aligning to TRBD1. Germline loops: CDR1 MNHEY, CDR2 SMNVEV (reference sequence). This CDR3 has 13 residues. V dropped 1 base and J dropped 8; count of bases not matched to a gene: 2.